One and the same sample provided the 22 T cell receptor beta chains below, sequenced in a study of shared clonotypes between healthy human individuals. Assay used: immunoSEQ multiplex PCR; TCRdb lists only in-frame clones, some missing. The sample records approximately 2,000,000 clones, around 90% being singletons. The source material was naive CD4+ T cells from PBMCs. The subset was: CD45RA+ positively selected. These receptors originate from a man in his late teens or twenties in good health. Some clones in this sample may be carry-over from other donors' samples.

The V gene is TRBV27, the J gene TRBJ1-1; weak D call: TRBD1 (5 bases). The CDR3 has 15 amino acids. With 5 bases removed from V and 1 base from J, the gap between germline ends came to 14 bases. The germline V gene encodes CDR1 MNHEY and CDR2 SMNVEV (reference sequence). The CDR3 protein is CASSPRDSPNTEAFF. The CDR3 DNA reads as TGTGCCAGCAGTCCACGCGACAGTCCGAACACTGAAGCTTTCTTT.

The chain uses TRBV6-4 and TRBJ1-5; D may be TRBD1 (5 bases). This CDR3 contains 17 residues. V lost 4 bases to trimming and J lost 0 bases, with 16 bases between them. CDR1 is MRHNA and CDR2 is SNTAGT in the germline V gene. This CDR3 is CASSGRYRRYSNQPQHF. CDR3 DNA sequence: TGTGCCAGCAGTGGCAGGTACAGGAGATATAGCAATCAGCCCCAGCATTTT.

This clone appeared a single time. The rearrangement uses TRBV7-2 and TRBJ2-6; D tentatively fits TRBD1 or TRBD2 (5 bases each). Germline loops: CDR1 SGHTA, CDR2 FQGNSA. This CDR3 is 16 amino acids long. Trimming took 3 bases from V and 1 from J, leaving 10 bases between them. The CDR3 spells CASSFVGRSGANVLTF. The CDR3 DNA reads TGTGCCAGCAGCTTTGTGGGACGGTCTGGGGCCAACGTCCTGACTTTC.

This chain links TRBV5-1 with TRBJ2-7, with 11 positions matching TRBD1. The junction had 3 bases not matched to a gene; V was cut back by 0 bases and J by 4 bases. This CDR3 comprises 15 residues. Germline V gene lookup returns CDR1 SGHRS and CDR2 YFSETQ. The CDR3 is CASSLGTGGWYEQYF. The CDR3 nucleotides are TGCGCCAGCAGCTTGGGGACAGGGGGCTGGTACGAGCAGTACTTC.

The chain has TRBV4-1 and TRBJ1-4; perhaps TRBD1 as D (6 bases). V lost 2 bases and J lost 5, with 12 bases in between. This CDR3 contains 15 residues. Germline V gene lookup returns CDR1 MGHRA and CDR2 YSYEKL. CDR3 sequence: CASSQPGHLNEKLFF. CDR3 coding DNA: TGCGCCAGCAGCCAACCGGGACACCTGAATGAAAAACTGTTTTTT.

V and J are TRBV30 and TRBJ2-7, with 11 positions matching TRBD1. After removal of 3 bases from V and 5 bases from J, the junction contained 15 bases not matched to a gene. The CDR3 totals 17 residues. Germline CDR1 GTSNPN, CDR2 SVGIG (reference sequence). CDR3 DNA sequence: TGTGCCTGGAGCATTCTGACCCGGGACAGGGGGTTCCACGAGCAGTACTTC. This encodes CAWSILTRDRGFHEQYF.

The chain links TRBV11-3 to TRBJ2-7, with D perhaps TRBD1 or TRBD2 (5 bases each). Germline values: CDR1 SGHNT, CDR2 YENEEA. V was cut by 1 base and J by 6 bases, with 16 bases left in between. The CDR3 is 15 amino acids. In DNA, the CDR3 is TGTGCCAGCAGCTTAGGGGCAGGGAGACCTAGCGAGCAGTACTTC. Amino acids: CASSLGAGRPSEQYF.

V gene TRBV27 combines with J gene TRBJ2-1; TRBD2 agrees at 8 bases. V gave up 2 bases and J gave up 10 bases; unmatched junction bases: 10. CDR1 and CDR2 from the germline V gene are MNHEY and SMNVEV (reference sequence). This CDR3 is 15 amino acids long. This CDR3 reads CASSLPTPGGREQFF. CDR3 sequence (DNA): TGTGCCAGCAGTTTACCCACCCCGGGGGGGCGAGAGCAGTTCTTC.

This chain joins TRBV9 and TRBJ2-1; D is perhaps TRBD2 (6 bases). CDR3 size: 14 residues. CDR1 and CDR2 (germline): SGDLS, YYNGEE. V was shortened by 0 bases and J by 3 bases, with 7 bases between the two germline ends. The CDR3 reads CASSVVGGYNEQFF. The CDR3 DNA reads TGTGCCAGCAGCGTAGTGGGGGGCTACAATGAGCAGTTCTTC.

This clone was seen only a few times. V usage is TRBV27 and J usage is TRBJ1-5, with a possible D match to TRBD1 (6 bases). This CDR3 has 15 residues. Deletions cut 5 bases from V and 0 bases from J, with 11 bases between. Germline lookup yields CDR1 MNHEY and CDR2 SMNVEV (reference sequence). The CDR3 loop is CASSPQGGSNQPQHF. CDR3 sequence (DNA): TGTGCCAGCAGTCCCCAAGGGGGTAGCAATCAGCCCCAGCATTTT.

The rearrangement joins TRBV18 to TRBJ2-1; TRBD2 aligns across 9 bases. The V segment lost 0 bases and the J segment 4 bases; nucleotides outside the gene matches: 1. CDR1 and CDR2 from the germline V gene are KGHSH and LQKENI. This CDR3 region has 15 residues. The CDR3 bases are TGTGCCAGCTCACCACCGAGCGGGGGGTACAATGAGCAGTTCTTC. Its translation: CASSPPSGGYNEQFF.

The V gene is TRBV6-1, the J gene TRBJ2-1; 9 nucleotides line up with TRBD2. CDR1 is MNHNS and CDR2 is SASEGT in the germline V gene. This CDR3 comprises 14 residues. With V trimmed by 3 bases and J by 9 bases, 6 bases remained unmatched. This chain's CDR3 is CASSDTSGYGEQFF. Written as DNA, the CDR3 is TGTGCCAGCAGTGATACTAGCGGGTATGGTGAGCAGTTCTTC.

This sequence joins TRBV28 and TRBJ1-2; a possible D gene is TRBD1 (5 bases). V lost 6 bases and J lost 3, with 14 bases in between. The length of the CDR3 is 14 residues. Germline CDR1 reads MDHEN; CDR2 reads SYDVKM. CDR3 coding DNA: TGTGCCAGCAGCCTGATCTGGGGGGACTATGGCTACACCTTC. Residues: CASSLIWGDYGYTF.

This chain joins TRBV9 and TRBJ2-3; 9 bases align to TRBD2. From germline, CDR1 is SGDLS and CDR2 YYNGEE. The ends lost 2 bases at V and 2 bases at J; junction bases unmatched: 6. This CDR3 is built from 16 residues. This chain's CDR3 is CASSVAAGGSTDTQYF. The CDR3 nucleotides read TGTGCCAGCAGCGTCGCAGCGGGAGGCTCCACAGATACGCAGTATTTT.

This clone has a handful of counts. V is TRBV7-9 and J is TRBJ1-1; a weak D match, TRBD1 (6 bases). Germline assignment: CDR1 SEHNR and CDR2 FQNEAQ (reference sequence). Trimming stripped 5 bases from V and 0 bases from J, with 13 bases between. This CDR3 has 15 amino acids. The CDR3 nucleotides are TGTGCCAGCAGCCCTCAGGGGACCTTGAACACTGAAGCTTTCTTT. It encodes CASSPQGTLNTEAFF.

V gene TRBV10-3 combines with J gene TRBJ1-4, with D maybe TRBD1 (6 bases). Germline-derived CDR1 and CDR2 are ENHRY and SYGVKD. The CDR3 sequence is 14 residues long. Deletions cut 7 bases from V and 5 bases from J, with 14 bases between. The CDR3, as DNA: TGTGCCATCAAGTCTGGCAGGGGCAATGAAAAACTGTTTTTT. Translated, it gives CAIKSGRGNEKLFF.

The chain recombines TRBV5-1 with TRBJ1-1; the D gene is possibly TRBD1 (5 bases). V was trimmed by 4 bases and J by 6 bases, leaving 16 bases between them. Germline V lookup: CDR1 SGHRS, CDR2 YFSETQ. The CDR3 consists of 14 residues. The CDR3: CASSPRDRGAEAFF. Here the CDR3 DNA reads TGCGCCAGCAGCCCGCGGGATCGAGGGGCTGAAGCTTTCTTT.

Turning to this clone: Other DNA sequences within the sample encode an identical CDR3. V usage is TRBV28 and J usage is TRBJ1-3; D uncertain. Trimming removed 6 bases at V and 4 bases at J, with 4 bases between. The CDR3 totals 11 residues. From germline, CDR1 is MDHEN and CDR2 SYDVKM. The CDR3 is CASSSGNTIYF. For the CDR3, the DNA is TGTGCCAGCAGCTCGGGAAACACCATATATTTT.

The chain couples TRBV2 to TRBJ2-3; D call uncertain. Trimming removed 6 bases at V and 0 bases at J, with 10 bases between. This CDR3 comprises 14 residues. Germline V gene sequence: CDR1 SNHLY, CDR2 FYNNEI. DNA for the CDR3: TGTGCCAGCAGCCGAGAGATTAGCACAGATACGCAGTATTTT. It specifies CASSREISTDTQYF.

The chain recombines TRBV6-5 with TRBJ2-7; unclear D gene. CDR1 is MNHEY, CDR2 SVGAGI, per germline. The CDR3 sequence is 15 residues long. V gave up 0 bases and J gave up 3 bases, with 12 bases separating them. DNA for the CDR3: TGTGCCAGCAGTTACTCAGCGAACGGCTTCTACGAGCAGTACTTC. It specifies CASSYSANGFYEQYF.

The rearrangement uses TRBV2 and TRBJ1-4; TRBD1 matches at 7 bases. CDR1 is SNHLY, CDR2 FYNNEI, per germline. After removal of 6 bases from V and 2 bases from J, the junction contained 6 bases not matched to a gene. The CDR3 extends over 15 amino acids. The CDR3 is CASRDPGGTNEKLFF. The CDR3 DNA reads TGTGCCAGCAGGGATCCAGGGGGGACTAATGAAAAACTGTTTTTT.

The chain links TRBV29-1 to TRBJ2-7; 13 bases are shared with TRBD2. The germline CDR1 and CDR2 sequences are SQVTM and ANQGSEA. The CDR3 consists of 14 residues. With 4 bases clipped from V and 6 bases from J, the junction kept 6 bases outside the gene matches. In DNA, the CDR3 is TGCAGCGTTGCGCAGCGACTAGCGGGAGGCGAGCAGTACTTC. It encodes CSVAQRLAGGEQYF.